This T cell receptor beta chain was sequenced during a study of blood T cell repertoires in COVID-19. This clone has just one count. Produced via immunoSEQ multiplex PCR; TCRdb's table is partial and in-frame only. The repertoire holds around 200,000 clones, with around four fifths as singletons. Trimming took 3 bases from V and 5 from J; bases not matched to a gene: 6. Germline lookup yields CDR1 SGHAT and CDR2 FQNNGV. The CDR3 runs to 15 residues. Specimen: peripheral blood. This receptor was obtained from a woman between 35 and 50 years old with COVID-19, enrolled during active disease. This chain uses TRBV11-2 with TRBJ1-5; 8 bases match TRBD1. The CDR3 nucleotides are TGTGCCAGCAGCTTTTCAGGGGGCTTATATCAGCCCCAGCATTTT. Protein: CASSFSGGLYQPQHF.